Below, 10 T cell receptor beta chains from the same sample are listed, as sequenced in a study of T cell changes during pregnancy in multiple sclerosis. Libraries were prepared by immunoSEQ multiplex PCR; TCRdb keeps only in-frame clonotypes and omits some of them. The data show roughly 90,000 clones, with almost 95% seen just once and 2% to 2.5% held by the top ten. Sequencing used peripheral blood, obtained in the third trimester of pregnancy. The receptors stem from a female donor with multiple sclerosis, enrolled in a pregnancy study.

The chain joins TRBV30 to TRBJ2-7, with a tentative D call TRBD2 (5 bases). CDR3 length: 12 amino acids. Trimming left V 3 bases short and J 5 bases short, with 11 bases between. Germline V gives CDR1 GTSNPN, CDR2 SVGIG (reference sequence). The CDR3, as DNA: TGTGCCTGGAGCGGTTTCGGGAACGAGCAGTACTTC. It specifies CAWSGFGNEQYF.

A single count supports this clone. CDR3 nucleotides: TGCAGCGTTGGCAGGGGGGTCGATCAGCCCCAGCATTTT. It codes for CSVGRGVDQPQHF. This chain connects TRBV29-1 to TRBJ1-5; 7 bases match TRBD1. This CDR3 spans 13 amino acids. Germline V lookup: CDR1 SQVTM, CDR2 ANQGSEA. The junction had 5 bases not matched to a gene; V was cut back by 4 bases and J by 5 bases.

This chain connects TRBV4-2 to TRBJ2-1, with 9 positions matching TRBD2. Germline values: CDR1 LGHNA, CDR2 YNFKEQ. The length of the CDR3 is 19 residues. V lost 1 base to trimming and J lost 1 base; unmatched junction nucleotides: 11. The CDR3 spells CASSQVRSGRNPSYNEQFF. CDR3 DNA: TGTGCCAGCAGCCAAGTCAGGAGCGGGAGGAACCCTTCCTACAATGAGCAGTTCTTC.

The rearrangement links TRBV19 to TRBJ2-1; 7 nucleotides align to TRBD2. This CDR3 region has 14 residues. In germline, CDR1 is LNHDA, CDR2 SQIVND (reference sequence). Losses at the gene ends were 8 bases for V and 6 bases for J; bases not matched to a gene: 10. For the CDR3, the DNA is TGTGCCAGTTCCCTGGCTAGCGGTTCCAATGAGCAGTTCTTC. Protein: CASSLASGSNEQFF.

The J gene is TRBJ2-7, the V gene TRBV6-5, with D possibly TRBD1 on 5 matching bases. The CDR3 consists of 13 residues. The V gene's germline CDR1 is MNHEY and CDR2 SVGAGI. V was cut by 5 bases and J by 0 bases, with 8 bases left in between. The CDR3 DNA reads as TGTGCCAGCAGTCAGGGCCCCTCCTACGAGCAGTACTTC. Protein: CASSQGPSYEQYF.

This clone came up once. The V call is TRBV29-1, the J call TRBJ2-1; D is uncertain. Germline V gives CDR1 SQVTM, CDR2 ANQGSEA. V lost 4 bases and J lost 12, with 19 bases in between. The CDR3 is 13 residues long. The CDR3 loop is CSVVLGSLKGQFF. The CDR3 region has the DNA TGCAGCGTTGTTTTGGGCAGCTTAAAAGGGCAGTTCTTC.

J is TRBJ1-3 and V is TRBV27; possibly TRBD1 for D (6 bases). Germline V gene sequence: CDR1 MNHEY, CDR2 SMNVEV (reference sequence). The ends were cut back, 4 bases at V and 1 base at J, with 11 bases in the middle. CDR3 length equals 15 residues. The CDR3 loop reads CASSSSQGSGNTIYF. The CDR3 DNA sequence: TGTGCCAGCAGTTCCTCACAGGGTTCTGGAAACACCATATATTTT.

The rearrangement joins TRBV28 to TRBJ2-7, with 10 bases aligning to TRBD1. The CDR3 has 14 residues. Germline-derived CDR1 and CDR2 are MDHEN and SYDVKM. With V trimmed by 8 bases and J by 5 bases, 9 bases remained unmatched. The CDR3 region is CASFEGQGSHEQYF. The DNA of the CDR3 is TGTGCCAGCTTTGAGGGACAGGGGAGCCACGAGCAGTACTTC.

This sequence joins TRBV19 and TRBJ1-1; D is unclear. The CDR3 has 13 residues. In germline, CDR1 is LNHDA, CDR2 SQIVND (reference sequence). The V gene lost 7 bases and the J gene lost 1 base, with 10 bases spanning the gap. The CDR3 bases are TGTGCCAGTACCTTAAATAAGAACACTGAAGCTTTCTTT. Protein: CASTLNKNTEAFF.

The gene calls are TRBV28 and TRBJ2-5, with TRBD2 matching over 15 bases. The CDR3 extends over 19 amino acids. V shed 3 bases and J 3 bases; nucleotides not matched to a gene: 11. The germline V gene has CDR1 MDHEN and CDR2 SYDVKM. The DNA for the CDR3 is TGTGCCAGCAGTTTTGGAGGACTAGCGGGAGGGCCGGGGAAAGAGACCCAGTACTTC. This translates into CASSFGGLAGGPGKETQYF. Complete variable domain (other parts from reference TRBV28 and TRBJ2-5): DVKVTQSSRYLVKRTGEKVFLECVQDMDHENMFWYRQDPGLGLRLIYFSYDVKMKEKGDIPEGYSVSREKKERFSLILESASTNQTSMYLCASSFGGLAGGPGKETQYFGPGTRLLVL.